The 30 T cell receptor beta chains presented below share a single source sample, sequenced in a study of blood T cell repertoires in COVID-19. TCRdb's copy holds only in-frame clones and misses some; the assay was immunoSEQ multiplex PCR. The sample holds about 210,000 clones, about 87% seen once. Sequenced input: PBMCs or T cells enriched from blood (not recorded which). These receptors were obtained from a man aged 25-45 years who had recovered from COVID-19.

The chain has TRBV18 and TRBJ1-5; 8 bases line up with TRBD1. The CDR3 runs to 16 residues. Germline CDR1 and CDR2: KGHSH and LQKENI. The V gene end was trimmed by 4 bases and the J gene end by 6 bases; junction bases not matched to a gene: 11. The CDR3 sequence is CASSRGGQGESQPQHF. The CDR3 bases are TGTGCCAGCTCACGAGGTGGACAGGGAGAAAGTCAGCCCCAGCATTTT.

This clone was counted a single time. V and J are TRBV25-1 and TRBJ2-1, with D unresolved. The CDR3 loop spans 11 amino acids. The germline V gene has CDR1 MGHDK and CDR2 SYGVNS. Deletions cut 4 bases from V and 9 bases from J, with 7 bases between. The CDR3 DNA follows: TGTGCCAGCAGTGGGCTGGCTGAGCAGTTCTTC. It encodes CASSGLAEQFF.

This chain uses TRBV7-8 with TRBJ2-7; no definite D call. V was cut by 1 base and J by 3 bases, with 7 bases left in between. Germline CDR1 and CDR2: SGHVS and FQNEAQ. This CDR3 contains 13 residues. The CDR3 nucleotides are TGTGCCAGCAGCTTAGGGGCTCACTACGAGCAGTACTTC. This gives the protein CASSLGAHYEQYF.

The chain has TRBV9 and TRBJ2-6; a weak D match, TRBD2 (6 bases). Germline V gene lookup returns CDR1 SGDLS and CDR2 YYNGEE. The CDR3 covers 17 residues. The germline V and J ends were trimmed by 4 bases and 1 base, with 15 bases remaining between them. This CDR3 is CASSIRRVESGANVLTF. Written as DNA, the CDR3 is TGTGCCAGCAGCATTAGGAGGGTTGAGTCTGGGGCCAACGTCCTGACTTTC.

The rearrangement links TRBV7-8 to TRBJ2-3; 9 bases map to TRBD2. V lost 6 bases to trimming and J lost 0 bases; unmatched junction nucleotides: 7. The CDR3 sequence is 16 residues long. Looked up from germline, CDR1 is SGHVS and CDR2 is FQNEAQ. CDR3 coding DNA: TGTGCCAGCAGGTGGGCTAGCGGGGTTAGCACAGATACGCAGTATTTT. As protein: CASRWASGVSTDTQYF.

The V call is TRBV11-2, the J call TRBJ2-7; 7 bases agree with TRBD2. The CDR3 has 13 amino acids. Unmatched junction bases numbered 7, after V lost 4 bases and J lost 7 bases. CDR1 SGHAT and CDR2 FQNNGV come from the germline V gene. The CDR3 loop reads CASSSSGKGEQYF. CDR3 nucleotides: TGTGCCAGCAGCTCTAGCGGAAAGGGGGAGCAGTACTTC.

This chain connects TRBV5-1 to TRBJ1-1, with 10 bases matching TRBD1. Losses at the gene ends were 4 bases for V and 4 bases for J; bases not matched to a gene: 4. The CDR3 has 14 amino acids. CDR1 SGHRS and CDR2 YFSETQ come from the germline V gene. CDR3 sequence reads: CASSAWTGGTEAFF. The CDR3 bases are TGCGCCAGCAGCGCCTGGACAGGGGGCACTGAAGCTTTCTTT.

The chain carries TRBV7-9 and TRBJ2-3, with a tentative D call TRBD1 (6 bases). With 0 bases removed from V and 2 bases from J, the gap between germline ends came to 21 bases. There are 19 residues in the CDR3. The germline CDR1 and CDR2 sequences are SEHNR and FQNEAQ (reference sequence). The CDR3 sequence is CASSLANSHRVRDTDTQYF. As DNA, the CDR3 is TGTGCCAGCAGCTTAGCCAACTCCCACAGGGTCCGGGACACAGATACGCAGTATTTT.

The count of this clone is one. V is TRBV11-1 and J is TRBJ1-6; D may be TRBD1 (5 bases). Trimming stripped 1 base from V and 9 bases from J, with 16 bases between. Germline V CDR1 and CDR2: SGHAT, FQDESV (reference sequence). CDR3 length: 16 residues. The CDR3 reads CASSLDVSGVGSPLHF. The CDR3 DNA is TGTGCCAGCAGCTTAGATGTTTCGGGGGTTGGTTCACCCCTCCACTTT.

The CDR3, as DNA: TGTGCCAGCAGCCCGGACAGTTCCTACGAGCAGTACTTC. Translated, it gives CASSPDSSYEQYF. The chain employs TRBV14 and TRBJ2-7, with D possibly matching TRBD1 (6 bases). CDR3 length: 13 residues. Trimming removed 4 bases from V and 1 base from J, with 8 bases in between. CDR1 and CDR2 (germline): SGHDN, FVKESK.

V usage is TRBV6-5 and J usage is TRBJ2-3; D not resolved. The CDR3 spans 14 residues. V lost 0 bases and J lost 8, with 12 bases in between. Germline CDR1 reads MNHEY; CDR2 reads SVGAGI. The CDR3 bases are TGTGCCAGCAGTTACTCGAGAGGATTGGGTACGCAGTATTTT. Translated: CASSYSRGLGTQYF.

This chain uses TRBV15 with TRBJ1-2, with 7 bases lining up with TRBD1. Germline CDR1 is LNHNV and CDR2 is YYDKDF (reference sequence). Trimming took 3 bases from V and 0 from J; bases not matched to a gene: 1. The length of the CDR3 is 14 residues. The CDR3 sequence: CATSSGTANYGYTF. CDR3 sequence (DNA): TGTGCCACCAGCAGTGGGACAGCTAACTATGGCTACACCTTC.

This clone was detected only once. The chain employs TRBV5-1 and TRBJ2-1, with TRBD2 as a possible D gene (6 bases). The CDR3 is made up of 15 amino acids. Germline V gene lookup returns CDR1 SGHRS and CDR2 YFSETQ. V was cut by 1 base and J by 8 bases, with 16 bases left in between. As DNA, the CDR3 is TGCGCCAGCAGCTTGTCCGGAGGGGTTAACGATGAGCAGTTCTTC. It translates to CASSLSGGVNDEQFF. The full variable domain, its missing parts supplied by reference TRBV5-1 and TRBJ2-1, is KAGVTQTPRYLIKTRGQQVTLSCSPISGHRSVSWYQQTPGQGLQFLFEYFSETQRNKGNFPGRFSGRQFSNSRSEMNVSTLELGDSALYLCASSLSGGVNDEQFFGPGTRLTVL.

This clone was recorded only once. The chain recombines TRBV9 with TRBJ1-1, with 9 positions matching TRBD1. Trimming at V came to 2 bases and at J to 1 base, leaving 3 bases not matched to a gene. Per germline, CDR1 SGDLS and CDR2 YYNGEE. The length of the CDR3 is 15 residues. The CDR3 spells CASSVGTGPNTEAFF. CDR3 DNA sequence: TGTGCCAGCAGCGTTGGGACAGGGCCGAACACTGAAGCTTTCTTT.

The V call is TRBV28, the J call TRBJ1-4; unclear D gene. This CDR3 spans 13 amino acids. Germline CDR1 reads MDHEN; CDR2 reads SYDVKM. With 2 bases removed from V and 4 bases from J, the gap between germline ends came to 5 bases. CDR3 amino acids: CASSLEGNEKLFF. As DNA, the CDR3 is TGTGCCAGCAGTTTAGAGGGTAATGAAAAACTGTTTTTT.

The V and J genes are TRBV21-1 and TRBJ1-3; the table's D call, TRBD1, was not checked against the DNA. TRBV21-1 represents a pseudogene. This CDR3 is 14 amino acids long. The chain's CDR3 is CAQGQGGFGNTIYF. In DNA form, the CDR3 reads TGTGCCCAGGGACAGGGGGGATTTGGAAACACCATATATTTT.

Comment on this clone: Additional DNA sequences in this sample encode the identical CDR3. This sequence joins TRBV7-2 and TRBJ2-5, with 8 bases aligning to TRBD2. CDR1 is SGHTA, CDR2 FQGNSA, per germline. V dropped 5 bases and J dropped 2; count of bases not matched to a gene: 7. The CDR3 is made up of 15 amino acids. The CDR3 region has the DNA TGTGCCAGCAGCCAAGGGTTAGCGGGGCAAGAGACCCAGTACTTC. Amino acids: CASSQGLAGQETQYF.

The chain carries TRBV24-1 and TRBJ1-4; 9 bases align to TRBD1. The CDR3 runs to 16 residues. In germline, CDR1 is KGHDR, CDR2 SFDVKD. Trimming cost V 4 bases and J 5 bases; bases outside gene matches: 7. This CDR3 is CATSDPGQGRNEKLFF. The CDR3 nucleotides are TGTGCCACCAGTGACCCTGGACAGGGGAGGAATGAAAAACTGTTTTTT.

The chain has TRBV30 and TRBJ1-6; 10 positions agree with TRBD1. The CDR3 length is 14 residues. The V gene end was trimmed by 4 bases and the J gene end by 9 bases; junction bases not matched to a gene: 6. Germline loops: CDR1 GTSNPN, CDR2 SVGIG (reference sequence). The chain's CDR3 is CAWTATGGRSPLHF. The DNA of the CDR3 is TGTGCCTGGACCGCGACAGGGGGCCGTTCACCCCTCCACTTT.

The chain recombines TRBV5-1 with TRBJ1-1; 9 positions match TRBD1. CDR1 SGHRS and CDR2 YFSETQ come from the germline V gene. The CDR3 is 17 residues long. Unmatched junction bases numbered 11, after V lost 0 bases and J lost 5 bases. Written as DNA, the CDR3 is TGCGCCAGCAGCTTGGGGGACAGGGTATGGGAAGGGACTGAAGCTTTCTTT. It translates to CASSLGDRVWEGTEAFF.

The chain joins TRBV7-9 to TRBJ2-2; tentatively, D is TRBD1 (6 bases). The germline V and J ends were trimmed by 4 bases and 1 base, with 7 bases remaining between them. The CDR3 runs 14 residues. Germline V CDR1 and CDR2: SEHNR, FQNEAQ (reference sequence). CDR3 sequence (DNA): TGTGCCAGCAGCTCACAGGGGAACACCGGGGAGCTGTTTTTT. This sequence encodes CASSSQGNTGELFF.

The V call is TRBV29-1, the J call TRBJ2-5; possible D gene TRBD1, 5 bases. The CDR3 has 12 residues. V shed 7 bases and J shed 1 base, with 10 bases lying between them. CDR1 SQVTM and CDR2 ANQGSEA come from the germline V gene. CDR3 coding DNA: TGCAGCGGGTGGACACCCCAAGAGACCCAGTACTTC. Protein: CSGWTPQETQYF.

This CDR3 reads CASSPDRLREKLFF. For the CDR3, the DNA is TGTGCCAGCAGCCCGGACAGGTTACGCGAAAAACTGTTTTTT. The V gene is TRBV28, the J gene TRBJ1-4; 7 bases are a match to TRBD1. The CDR3 is 14 amino acids. V lost 6 bases, J lost 8 bases, and 9 bases stayed unmatched. CDR1 MDHEN and CDR2 SYDVKM come from the germline V gene.

The chain couples TRBV28 to TRBJ1-1; a possible D gene is TRBD1 (5 bases). The CDR3 totals 12 residues. Trimming left V 5 bases short and J 7 bases short, with 11 bases between. Germline V CDR1 and CDR2: MDHEN, SYDVKM. CDR3 amino acids: CASSVLGGEAFF. DNA for the CDR3: TGTGCCAGCAGTGTCCTCGGGGGTGAAGCTTTCTTT.

This clone was observed a single time. The chain recombines TRBV5-1 with TRBJ2-7; the match to TRBD1 covers 8 bases. This CDR3 region has 13 residues. Losses at the gene ends were 5 bases for V and 5 bases for J; bases not matched to a gene: 6. Germline V CDR1 and CDR2: SGHRS, YFSETQ. The chain's CDR3 is CASRLLDRDEQYF. The CDR3 region has the DNA TGCGCCAGCAGACTTTTGGACAGGGACGAGCAGTACTTC. The variable domain in full, with the rest retrieved from reference TRBV5-1 and TRBJ2-7, is KAGVTQTPRYLIKTRGQQVTLSCSPISGHRSVSWYQQTPGQGLQFLFEYFSETQRNKGNFPGRFSGRQFSNSRSEMNVSTLELGDSALYLCASRLLDRDEQYFGPGTRLTVT.

The chain couples TRBV7-2 to TRBJ1-4; D uncertain. Trimming stripped 6 bases from V and 7 bases from J, with 18 bases between. The CDR3 totals 15 residues. Germline CDR1 is SGHTA and CDR2 is FQGNSA. CDR3 residues: CASSFRGGVGEKLFF. The CDR3 DNA reads TGTGCCAGCAGTTTCCGGGGTGGGGTGGGTGAAAAACTGTTTTTT.

V and J are TRBV5-6 and TRBJ2-7, with D tentatively TRBD1 (5 bases). CDR1 is SGHDT, CDR2 YYEEEE, per germline. This CDR3 spans 15 amino acids. Trimming cost V 0 bases and J 2 bases, with 12 bases left between them. The CDR3 DNA is TGTGCCAGCAGCTTGGGGCAGGGTATAGCCTACGAGCAGTACTTC. Residues: CASSLGQGIAYEQYF.

The chain recombines TRBV14 with TRBJ2-7, with TRBD2 matching over 7 bases. The CDR3 length is 16 residues. Germline assignment: CDR1 SGHDN and CDR2 FVKESK. The J segment lost 4 bases and the V segment lost 0 bases, leaving 9 bases of the junction unmatched. The CDR3 sequence: CASSQDTLAEKYEQYF. The CDR3 DNA reads as TGTGCCAGCAGCCAAGACACCCTAGCGGAGAAGTACGAGCAGTACTTC.

The CDR3 nucleotides read TGCGCCAGCAGTCGACTAGCGGGGGGGCCCGAAGAGACCCAGTACTTC. This encodes CASSRLAGGPEETQYF. The V and J genes are TRBV5-1 and TRBJ2-5; 14 bases are a match to TRBD2. The CDR3 has 16 amino acids. After removal of 5 bases from V and 3 bases from J, the junction contained 6 bases not matched to a gene. CDR1 SGHRS and CDR2 YFSETQ come from the germline V gene.

The V call is TRBV7-2, the J call TRBJ1-4; D is unresolved. Trimming took off 4 bases at V and 7 bases at J, with 19 bases between the two ends. Germline V gives CDR1 SGHTA, CDR2 FQGNSA. The CDR3 consists of 16 residues. The CDR3 loop reads CASSSSYRPSGEKLFF. The CDR3 bases are TGTGCCAGCAGCTCGAGCTACAGACCGTCAGGTGAAAAACTGTTTTTT.